Each of the 8 T cell receptor beta chains below was sequenced from the same sample in a study of regulatory T cells. Study-level points and caveats: In CD3G-deficient patients, conventional CD4+ T cells were enriched for hydrophobic CDR3 residues at positions 6 and 7.

No antigen is known for these receptors. Amplification used 52 TRBV primers and 13 TRBJ primers. This table comes from immunoSEQ multiplex PCR, and its TCRdb copy is limited to in-frame clones, with some not included. The sample lists under 35,000 clones, 85% to 95% seen once, with 0.9% to 1% in the top ten. The specimen was conventional CD4+ T cells sorted from blood. Every receptor here comes from a child under 10 years old with CD3G deficiency.

V is TRBV18 and J is TRBJ2-5, with D unresolved. The CDR3 is 17 amino acids. With 3 bases removed from V and 7 bases from J, the gap between germline ends came to 24 bases. Germline V gene sequence: CDR1 KGHSH, CDR2 LQKENI. The CDR3 nucleotides read TGTGCCAGCTCACCGGAGTTCGGTTCAGGAGCCTTAGGGACCCAGTACTTC. It specifies CASSPEFGSGALGTQYF.

The rearrangement links TRBV7-2 to TRBJ2-7, with 12 positions matching TRBD2. The trim removed 1 base at V and 4 bases at J, leaving 2 bases unmatched. CDR3 length: 15 residues. Germline CDR1 is SGHTA and CDR2 is FQGNSA. The CDR3 sequence is CASSLGLAGVYEQYF. The DNA of the CDR3 is TGTGCCAGCAGCTTAGGACTAGCGGGAGTTTACGAGCAGTACTTC.

CDR3 sequence: CASSYPGQPQYF. CDR3 bases: TGTGCCAGCAGCTACCCCGGACAGCCGCAGTACTTC. This rearrangement joins TRBV7-8 to TRBJ2-7; possible D gene TRBD1, 6 bases. There are 12 residues in the CDR3. Trimming left V 4 bases short and J 9 bases short, with 13 bases between. The V gene's germline CDR1 is SGHVS and CDR2 FQNEAQ.

V usage is TRBV10-3 and J usage is TRBJ2-7; 8 bases agree with TRBD2. V shed 2 bases, J shed 6 bases, and the junction held 6 bases outside the gene matches. CDR1 ENHRY and CDR2 SYGVKD come from the germline V gene. This CDR3 contains 14 residues. This CDR3 reads CAISELAGKFEQYF. The CDR3 DNA reads TGTGCCATCAGTGAGCTAGCGGGTAAATTCGAGCAGTACTTC.

The CDR3 loop reads CASSFVGTDTQYF. CDR3 bases: TGCGCCAGCAGCTTCGTCGGCACAGATACGCAGTATTTT. This chain uses TRBV5-1 with TRBJ2-3; D remains unclear. The CDR3 length is 13 residues. Trimming took off 2 bases at V and 1 base at J, with 5 bases between the two ends. Germline loops: CDR1 SGHRS, CDR2 YFSETQ.

The rearrangement links TRBV6-1 to TRBJ1-1; no firm D call. Per the germline V gene, CDR1 is MNHNS and CDR2 is SASEGT. The length of the CDR3 is 13 residues. Trimming took off 5 bases at V and 4 bases at J, with 11 bases between the two ends. The CDR3 is CASSIRDGTEAFF. In nucleotides, the CDR3 is TGTGCCAGCAGTATCCGGGATGGCACTGAAGCTTTCTTT.

The rearrangement joins TRBV28 to TRBJ1-1; D not certain. This CDR3 is 12 amino acids long. Germline loops: CDR1 MDHEN, CDR2 SYDVKM. With 2 bases removed from V and 7 bases from J, the gap between germline ends came to 8 bases. CDR3 amino acids: CASSLGSFEAFF. The DNA of the CDR3 is TGTGCCAGCAGTTTAGGTTCATTTGAAGCTTTCTTT.

The rearrangement joins TRBV9 to TRBJ2-1, with 9 bases matching TRBD2. Germline V lookup: CDR1 SGDLS, CDR2 YYNGEE. The CDR3 has 15 residues. Trimming at V came to 2 bases and at J to 4 bases, leaving 4 bases not matched to a gene. Written as DNA, the CDR3 is TGTGCCAGCAGCGTCAGGACTAGCGAGTACAATGAGCAGTTCTTC. Its translation is CASSVRTSEYNEQFF.